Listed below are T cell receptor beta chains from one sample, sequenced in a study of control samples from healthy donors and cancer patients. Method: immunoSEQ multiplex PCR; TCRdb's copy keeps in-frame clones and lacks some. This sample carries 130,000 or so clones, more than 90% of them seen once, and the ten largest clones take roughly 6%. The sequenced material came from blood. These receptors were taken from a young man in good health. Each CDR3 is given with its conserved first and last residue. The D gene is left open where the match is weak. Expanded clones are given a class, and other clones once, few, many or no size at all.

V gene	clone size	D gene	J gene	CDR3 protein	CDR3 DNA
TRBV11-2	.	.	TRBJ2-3	CASSLVWGGGTDTQYF	TGTGCCAGCAGCTTAGTGTGGGGCGGGGGCACAGATACGCAGTATTTT
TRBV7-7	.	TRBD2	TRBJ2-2	CASRPELAGENTGELFF	TGTGCCAGCAGACCTGAACTAGCGGGGGAGAACACCGGGGAGCTGTTTTTT
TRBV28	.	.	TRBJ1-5	CASSLQGQPQHF	TGTGCCAGCAGTTTACAGGGTCAGCCCCAGCATTTT
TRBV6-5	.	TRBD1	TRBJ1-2	CASTPTGSYYGYTF	TGTGCCAGCACCCCGACAGGGTCTTACTATGGCTACACCTTC
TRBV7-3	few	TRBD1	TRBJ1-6	CASSLTGLNSPLHF	TGTGCCAGCAGCTTGACAGGGTTGAATTCACCCCTCCACTTT
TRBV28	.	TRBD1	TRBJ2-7	CATRGTRVWEQYF	TGTGCCACCAGGGGGACGCGGGTGTGGGAGCAGTACTTC
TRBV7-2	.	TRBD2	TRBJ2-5	CASSPGTSTETQYF	TGTGCCAGCAGCCCCGGGACTAGCACGGAGACCCAGTACTTC
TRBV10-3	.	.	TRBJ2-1	CAIRSDLSYNEQFF	TGTGCCATCAGATCGGACCTCTCCTACAATGAGCAGTTCTTC
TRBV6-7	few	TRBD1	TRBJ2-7	CASSPLIQWDRVSYEQYF	TGTGCCAGCAGTCCACTTATACAATGGGACAGGGTTTCCTACGAGCAGTACTTC
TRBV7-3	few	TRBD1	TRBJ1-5	CASSEKGAWDQPQHF	TGTGCCAGCAGTGAAAAGGGGGCCTGGGATCAGCCCCAGCATTTT
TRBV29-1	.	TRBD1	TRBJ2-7	CSAGTPGQGFGDEQYF	TGCAGCGCCGGAACACCGGGACAGGGGTTTGGGGACGAGCAGTACTTC
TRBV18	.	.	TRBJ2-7	CASSQGYEQYF	TGTGCCAGCTCACAGGGCTACGAGCAGTACTTC
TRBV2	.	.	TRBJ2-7	CASPVVNQSSYEQYF	TGTGCCAGCCCTGTGGTGAACCAGAGCTCCTACGAGCAGTACTTC
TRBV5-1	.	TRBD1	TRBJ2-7	CASSPVSGTGSEQYF	TGCGCCAGCAGCCCCGTCTCCGGGACAGGGAGCGAGCAGTACTTC
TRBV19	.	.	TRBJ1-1	CASSWVGGAREAFF	TGTGCCAGTAGTTGGGTCGGTGGTGCACGTGAAGCTTTCTTT
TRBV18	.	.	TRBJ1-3	CASSPESSGNTIYF	TGTGCCAGCTCACCAGAGTCGTCTGGAAACACCATATATTTT
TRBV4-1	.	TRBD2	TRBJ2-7	CASSERGGAYEQYF	TGCGCCAGCAGTGAGCGGGGGGGGGCCTACGAGCAGTACTTC
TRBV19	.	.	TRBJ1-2	CASRKQILHGYTF	TGTGCCAGTAGGAAACAAATCCTCCATGGCTACACCTTC